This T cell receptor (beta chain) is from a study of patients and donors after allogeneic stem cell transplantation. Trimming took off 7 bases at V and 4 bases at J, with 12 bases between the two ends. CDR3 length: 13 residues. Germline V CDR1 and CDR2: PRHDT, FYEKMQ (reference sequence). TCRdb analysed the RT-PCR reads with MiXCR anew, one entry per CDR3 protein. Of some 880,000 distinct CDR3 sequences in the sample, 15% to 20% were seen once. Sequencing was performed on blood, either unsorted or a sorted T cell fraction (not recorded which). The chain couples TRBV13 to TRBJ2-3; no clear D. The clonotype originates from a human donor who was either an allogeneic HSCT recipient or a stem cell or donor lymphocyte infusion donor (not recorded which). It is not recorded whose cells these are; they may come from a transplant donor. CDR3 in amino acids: CASKDGRADTQYF. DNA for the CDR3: TGTGCCAGCAAGGACGGAAGGGCAGATACGCAGTATTTT.